The T cell receptor (beta chain) described here comes from a study of blood T cell repertoires in COVID-19. Study summary: From the United States, Italy and Spain came samples of acute and convalescent COVID-19. Nucleic acid was either cDNA or gDNA, and it came from T cells, B-cell-depleted T cells, or PBMCs.

CDR1 is MNHEY, CDR2 SVGAGI, per germline. This CDR3 comprises 14 residues. Trimming left V 2 bases short and J 0 bases short, with 5 bases between. As originally analysed: Researchers report that nucleated cell counts were estimated from reference gene primer amplification. Profiling relied on immunoSEQ multiplex PCR, and the TCRdb table lists in-frame clones only, not all of them. Clone size and V and J calls were adopted from that table, with D and trimming inferred from the DNA. Of about 190,000 clones listed, 70% to 90% are singletons. The rearrangement uses TRBV6-5 and TRBJ1-3; no definite D call. The sequencing input was peripheral blood. The TCR was taken from a man aged 25 to 40 with acute or convalescent COVID-19. The CDR3 here is CASSYSLSGNTIYF. The CDR3 nucleotides read TGTGCCAGCAGTTACAGCCTCTCTGGAAACACCATATATTTT.